What follows are 8 T cell receptor beta chains derived from one specimen sequenced in a study of blood T cell repertoires in COVID-19. Repertoires were generated with immunoSEQ multiplex PCR, while TCRdb's copy carries only in-frame clones and drops some. The table has 60,000 or so clones, just over 90% seen once. The specimen sequenced was peripheral blood. These receptors were collected from a human donor in a cohort sampled during active COVID-19.

The table lists this clone with a count of one. The J gene is TRBJ2-5, the V gene TRBV4-2; TRBD2 agrees at 9 bases. Germline trimming cut 7 bases from V and 5 bases from J; bases unmatched to any gene: 8. The germline CDR1 and CDR2 sequences are LGHNA and YNFKEQ. The CDR3 spans 14 residues. CDR3 residues: CASTLSGGKETQYF. As DNA, the CDR3 is TGTGCCAGCACCCTAAGCGGGGGGAAGGAGACCCAGTACTTC.

V usage is TRBV28 and J usage is TRBJ1-1; 7 nucleotides match TRBD1. This CDR3 spans 15 amino acids. The trim removed 5 bases at V and 0 bases at J, leaving 6 bases unmatched. Germline values: CDR1 MDHEN, CDR2 SYDVKM. For the CDR3, the DNA is TGTGCCAGCAGTCCGAGGACAGGAATGAACACTGAAGCTTTCTTT. Protein: CASSPRTGMNTEAFF.

V and J are TRBV7-9 and TRBJ2-3; D perhaps matches TRBD2 (6 bases). In germline, CDR1 is SEHNR, CDR2 FQNEAQ (reference sequence). V gave up 7 bases and J gave up 6 bases, with 17 bases separating them. The CDR3 contains 14 residues. This CDR3 reads CASTLDGGWDTQYF. CDR3 in DNA: TGTGCCAGCACCCTTGACGGGGGTTGGGATACGCAGTATTTT.

This rearrangement joins TRBV12-3 or TRBV12-4 to TRBJ2-7; D possibly corresponds to TRBD2 (6 bases). This CDR3 is built from 12 residues. The V gene lost 6 bases and the J gene lost 3 bases, with 9 bases spanning the gap. Written as DNA, the CDR3 is TGTGCCAGCAGGGCGGGAATCTACGAGCAGTACTTC. Its protein is CASRAGIYEQYF.

V and J are TRBV13 and TRBJ1-1; the match to TRBD1 covers 8 bases. Trimming took 4 bases from V and 4 from J; bases not matched to a gene: 8. The CDR3 is 15 residues long. CDR1 and CDR2 (germline): PRHDT, FYEKMQ (reference sequence). In nucleotides, the CDR3 is TGTGCCAGCAGCTCCGCCAGGGGGCTAGGCACTGAAGCTTTCTTT. This translates into CASSSARGLGTEAFF.

The gene calls are TRBV9 and TRBJ2-1; maybe TRBD2 (6 bases). The CDR3 sequence is 17 residues long. V was trimmed by 1 base and J by 4 bases, leaving 18 bases between them. CDR1 and CDR2 from the germline V gene are SGDLS and YYNGEE. CDR3 sequence (DNA): TGTGCCAGCAGCGTACGGTTTAGCGGTAGATCTTACAATGAGCAGTTCTTC. This gives the protein CASSVRFSGRSYNEQFF.

The chain uses TRBV12-5 and TRBJ2-3; possible D gene TRBD2, 6 bases. The CDR3 is 15 residues long. The germline V and J ends were trimmed by 3 bases and 1 base, with 11 bases remaining between them. Germline assignment: CDR1 LGHNT and CDR2 FRNRAP. CDR3 residues: CASGLGGKRTDTQYF. The CDR3 bases are TGTGCTAGTGGTTTAGGAGGGAAACGCACAGATACGCAGTATTTT.

The chain has TRBV24-1 and TRBJ2-3; 9 positions match TRBD2. V gave up 5 bases and J gave up 2 bases; unmatched junction bases: 13. CDR1 is KGHDR, CDR2 SFDVKD, per germline. The CDR3 has 18 amino acids. DNA for the CDR3: TGTGCCACCAGTGTTGTGCGGGAGGGAATAGGGTCCACAGATACGCAGTATTTT. This codes for CATSVVREGIGSTDTQYF.